This is a list of T cell receptor beta chains from one sample in a study of blood T cell repertoires in COVID-19. This table comes from immunoSEQ multiplex PCR, and its TCRdb copy is limited to in-frame clones, with some not included. The sample has roughly 99,000 clones; more than 65% are singletons. The specimen was peripheral blood. These receptors originate from a woman over 75 with active or convalescent COVID-19. Both conserved end residues are part of each CDR3. D genes are given only for firm matches. Only part of the rows carry a size: once, few, many, or a class if the clone is expanded.

J gene,D gene,clone size,V gene,CDR3 protein,CDR3 DNA
TRBJ2-4,NA,NA,TRBV7-2,CASSSSIAKNIQYF,TGTGCCAGCAGTAGCTCTATAGCCAAAAACATTCAGTACTTC
TRBJ1-2,TRBD1,few,TRBV19,CASRETGADGYTF,TGTGCCAGTAGGGAGACAGGGGCAGATGGCTACACCTTC
TRBJ2-1,TRBD2,NA,TRBV28,CASSSRTSGSGYYEQFF,TGTGCCAGCAGTTCCCGGACTAGCGGTTCCGGATATTATGAGCAGTTCTTC
TRBJ2-7,TRBD1,few,TRBV6-6,CASSYSDRGQDEQYF,TGTGCCAGCAGTTACTCGGACAGGGGGCAGGACGAGCAGTACTTC
TRBJ2-1,TRBD2,NA,TRBV7-3,CASSRLASYNEQFF,TGTGCCAGCAGCCGACTAGCGAGCTACAATGAGCAGTTCTTC
TRBJ2-2,NA,once,TRBV3-1/TRBV3-2,CASSQEGLTGELFF,TGTGCCAGCAGCCAAGAGGGCCTCACCGGGGAGCTGTTTTTT
TRBJ1-5,NA,NA,TRBV2,CASSDVFQPQHF,TGTGCCAGCAGTGATGTATTTCAGCCCCAGCATTTT
TRBJ2-5,NA,NA,TRBV2,CASNPDLASRGETQYF,TGTGCCAGCAACCCGGATCTGGCTTCCCGGGGGGAGACCCAGTACTTC
TRBJ1-5,NA,few,TRBV2,CASSRQLNQPQHF,TGTGCCAGCAGCAGGCAGCTCAATCAGCCCCAGCATTTT
TRBJ2-7,TRBD1,NA,TRBV5-5,CASSLGTGPYEQYF,TGTGCCAGCAGCTTAGGGACAGGGCCCTACGAGCAGTACTTC
TRBJ1-1,NA,NA,TRBV5-1,CASSYTRGNTEAFF,TGCGCCAGCAGCTATACCAGGGGGAACACTGAAGCTTTCTTT
TRBJ2-7,TRBD2,NA,TRBV5-1,CASSLELAGSYEQYF,TGCGCCAGCAGCTTGGAACTAGCGGGCTCCTACGAGCAGTACTTC
TRBJ2-7,TRBD1,few,TRBV2,CASSEWQGGGEQYF,TGTGCCAGCAGCGAATGGCAAGGGGGCGGCGAGCAGTACTTC
TRBJ2-7,TRBD2,NA,TRBV4-2,CASSQDRLAGGRGQYF,TGTGCCAGCAGCCAAGATCGGCTAGCGGGAGGGCGGGGGCAGTACTTC
TRBJ2-1,NA,NA,TRBV7-2,CASSLEGANEQFF,TGTGCCAGCAGCTTAGAAGGAGCCAATGAGCAGTTCTTC
TRBJ2-7,NA,NA,TRBV9,CASSAHSPPSEQYF,TGTGCCAGCAGCGCCCACAGCCCCCCCTCCGAGCAGTACTTC
TRBJ1-6,NA,few,TRBV30,CAWSGGTASPLHF,TGTGCCTGGAGTGGGGGCACAGCTTCACCCCTCCACTTT
TRBJ2-1,NA,NA,TRBV2,CASKEGAAYNEQFF,TGTGCCAGCAAGGAGGGAGCCGCCTACAATGAGCAGTTCTTC
TRBJ1-2,NA,once,TRBV7-2,CASSQLGAGANYGYTF,TGTGCCAGCAGCCAATTAGGGGCAGGGGCGAACTATGGCTACACCTTC
TRBJ1-5,NA,NA,TRBV20-1,CSASLAGVGNQPQHF,TGCAGTGCTAGTTTAGCAGGGGTCGGCAATCAGCCCCAGCATTTT
TRBJ1-2,NA,NA,TRBV2,CASSPGLVGYGYTF,TGTGCCAGCAGTCCCGGACTGGTAGGGTATGGCTACACCTTC
TRBJ2-1,NA,NA,TRBV15,CATSPTGTQYNEQFF,TGTGCCACCAGCCCCACCGGGACTCAATACAATGAGCAGTTCTTC